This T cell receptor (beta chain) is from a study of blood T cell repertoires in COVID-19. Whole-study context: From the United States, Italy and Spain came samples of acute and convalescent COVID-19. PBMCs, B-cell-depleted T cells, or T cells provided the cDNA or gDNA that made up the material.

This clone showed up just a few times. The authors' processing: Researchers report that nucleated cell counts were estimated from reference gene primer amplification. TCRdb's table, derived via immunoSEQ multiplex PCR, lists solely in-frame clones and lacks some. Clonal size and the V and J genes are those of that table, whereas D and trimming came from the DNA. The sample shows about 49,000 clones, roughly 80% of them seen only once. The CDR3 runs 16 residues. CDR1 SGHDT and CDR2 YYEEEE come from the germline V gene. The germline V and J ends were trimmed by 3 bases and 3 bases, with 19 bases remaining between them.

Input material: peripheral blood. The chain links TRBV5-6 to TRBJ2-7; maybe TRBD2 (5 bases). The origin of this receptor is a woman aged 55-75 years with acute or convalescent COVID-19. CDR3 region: CASSWSKRGEGYEQYF. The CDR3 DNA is TGTGCCAGCAGCTGGAGTAAACGGGGAGAGGGCTACGAGCAGTACTTC.